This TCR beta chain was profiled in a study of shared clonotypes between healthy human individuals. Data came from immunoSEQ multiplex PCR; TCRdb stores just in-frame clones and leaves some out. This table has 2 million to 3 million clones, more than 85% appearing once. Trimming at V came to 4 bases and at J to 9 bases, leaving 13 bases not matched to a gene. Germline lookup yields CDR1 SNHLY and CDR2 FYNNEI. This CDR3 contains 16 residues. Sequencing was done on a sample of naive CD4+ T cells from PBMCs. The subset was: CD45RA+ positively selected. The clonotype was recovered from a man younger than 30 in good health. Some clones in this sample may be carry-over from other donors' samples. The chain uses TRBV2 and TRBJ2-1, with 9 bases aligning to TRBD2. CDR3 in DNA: TGTGCCAGCAGTGCGGGGTTAGCGGGAGTGGTTGGTGAGCAGTTCTTC. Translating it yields CASSAGLAGVVGEQFF.